The subject of this entry is one T cell receptor beta chain. What it binds is not known. Treatment in this sample: around 19 received Ad26.COV2.S at low or high dose, single or two shots; roughly 5 received placebo; per-sample allocation not given. Each sample was drawn 63 days after the first injection (of vaccine or placebo). TCRdb's table, derived via immunoSEQ multiplex PCR, lists solely in-frame clones and lacks some. The data contain roughly 350,000 clones, about nine tenths of them singletons. This entry is derived from a study of Ad26.COV2.S vaccination and SARS-CoV-2 variants. Across the study: A participant enrolled in the COV1001 Ad26.COV2.S trial arm provided the sample. Ad26.COV2.S was injected intramuscularly once or twice, 56 days apart. General study results and limits: Reported post-vaccination CD8+ and CD4+ T cell responses to spike showed substantial breadth.

Germline V lookup: CDR1 LGHDT, CDR2 YNNKEL (reference sequence). Trimming pared 0 bases from V and 3 bases from J, leaving 15 bases between. The CDR3 has 17 amino acids. This clonotype was obtained from a person aged 18-65 years who received the Ad26.COV2.S COVID-19 vaccine or a placebo. The rearrangement uses TRBV3-1 (or the pseudogene TRBV3-2) and TRBJ2-1, with D uncertain. Sequencing was performed on peripheral blood, taken in a trial of Ad26.COV2.S vaccine versus placebo. CDR3 loop: CASSQERYLSIYNEQFF. CDR3 nucleotides: TGTGCCAGCAGCCAAGAACGCTACCTTAGTATCTACAATGAGCAGTTCTTC.